The clone carrying this T cell receptor beta chain was picked up one time. How the authors handled the data: Amplification of reference gene primers was used by the study to estimate nucleated cell counts. TCRdb keeps only in-frame clones here, not all; method: immunoSEQ multiplex PCR. The V and J calls and the clone size are those of that table, but D and trimming were determined from the DNA. The repertoire holds under 400,000 clones, with around 87% as singletons. The data were obtained in a study of blood T cell repertoires in COVID-19. Germline lookup yields CDR1 SGHVS and CDR2 FQNEAQ. The CDR3 is 15 amino acids. With V trimmed by 3 bases and J by 7 bases, 10 bases remained unmatched.

This receptor was obtained from a woman in her 30s with COVID-19, enrolled during active disease. The V and J genes are TRBV7-8 and TRBJ2-5; 8 nucleotides match TRBD2. The sample consisted of peripheral blood. The CDR3 region is CASSFSSGPLRTQYF. In DNA, the CDR3 is TGTGCCAGCAGCTTCTCTAGCGGGCCCCTCCGGACCCAGTACTTC.